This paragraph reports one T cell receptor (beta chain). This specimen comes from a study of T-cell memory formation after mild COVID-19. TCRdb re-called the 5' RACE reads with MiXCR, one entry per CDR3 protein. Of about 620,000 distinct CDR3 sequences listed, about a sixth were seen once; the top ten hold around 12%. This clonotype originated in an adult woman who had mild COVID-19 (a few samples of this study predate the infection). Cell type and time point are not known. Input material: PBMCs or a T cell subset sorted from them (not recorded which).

The CDR3 DNA follows: TGCGCCAGCAGCCAAGAGCTGACAGGGGGCGGAGATACGCAGTATTTT. Protein: CASSQELTGGGDTQYF. V is TRBV4-3 and J is TRBJ2-3; 10 bases match TRBD1. CDR1 LGHNA and CDR2 YSLEER come from the germline V gene. V lost 0 bases and J lost 5; bases outside the gene matches: 5. The CDR3 length is 16 residues.